This T cell receptor (beta chain) came from a study of T cells in Graves' hyperthyroidism and ophthalmopathy. The CDR3 spans 19 residues. There are many counts of this clonotype. TCR beta CDR3 sequences were amplified from RNA transcripts. First-round RT-PCR targeting the TCR CDR3 was performed with the HTBI primer set. TCRdb re-derived calls from the multiplex PCR reads in MiXCR, one entry per CDR3 protein. The table records around 280,000 distinct CDR3 sequences, roughly 13% of them present only once. Sequenced input: blood. This chain connects TRBV3-2 to TRBJ2-1; the D segment call TRBD2 is taken from the table without a DNA check. TRBV3-2 is marked as a pseudogene. The sequence came from a woman aged 30 to 39 with Graves' hyperthyroidism that later progressed to Graves' ophthalmopathy. CDR3 DNA: TGTGCCAGCAGCTTAGAGGTAACGGGAGACCCTACCATCTACAATGAGCAGTTCTTC. Translated, it gives CASSLEVTGDPTIYNEQFF.